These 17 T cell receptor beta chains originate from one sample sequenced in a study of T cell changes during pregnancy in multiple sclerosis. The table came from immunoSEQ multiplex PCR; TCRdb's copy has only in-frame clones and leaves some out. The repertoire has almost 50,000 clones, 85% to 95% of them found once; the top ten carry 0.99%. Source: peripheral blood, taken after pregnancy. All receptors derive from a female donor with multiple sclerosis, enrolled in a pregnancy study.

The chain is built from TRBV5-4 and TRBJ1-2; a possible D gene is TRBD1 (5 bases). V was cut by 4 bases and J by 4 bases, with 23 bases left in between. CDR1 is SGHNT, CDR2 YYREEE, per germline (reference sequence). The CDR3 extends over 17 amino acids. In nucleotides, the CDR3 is TGTGCCAGCAGCCCCGGGGGATGGGCGGGCGGGGCCTATGGCTACACCTTC. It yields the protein CASSPGGWAGGAYGYTF.

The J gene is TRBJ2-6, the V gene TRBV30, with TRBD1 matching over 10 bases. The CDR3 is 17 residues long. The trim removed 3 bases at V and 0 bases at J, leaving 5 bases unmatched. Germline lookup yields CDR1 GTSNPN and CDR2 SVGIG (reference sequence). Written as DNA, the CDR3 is TGTGCCTGGAGCCGGGACAGGGGTTTCTCTGGGGCCAACGTCCTGACTTTC. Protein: CAWSRDRGFSGANVLTF.

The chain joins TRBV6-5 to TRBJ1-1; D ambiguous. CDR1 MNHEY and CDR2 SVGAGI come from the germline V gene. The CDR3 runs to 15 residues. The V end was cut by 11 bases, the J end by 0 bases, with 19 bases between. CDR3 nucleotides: TGTGCCTCTTCCGGGCAGGCGGGTGTGAACACTGAAGCTTTCTTT. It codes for CASSGQAGVNTEAFF.

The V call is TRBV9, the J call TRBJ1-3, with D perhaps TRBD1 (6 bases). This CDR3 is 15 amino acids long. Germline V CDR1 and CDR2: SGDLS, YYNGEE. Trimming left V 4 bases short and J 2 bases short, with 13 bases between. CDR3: CASSSKGTTGNTIYF. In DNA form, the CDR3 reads TGTGCCAGCAGCTCAAAGGGGACAACTGGAAACACCATATATTTT.

The CDR3: CASRSPSGTPTYEQYF. In nucleotides, the CDR3 is TGTGCCAGCAGGTCTCCGTCCGGGACACCCACCTACGAGCAGTACTTC. The genes are TRBV2 and TRBJ2-7; perhaps TRBD1 as D (6 bases). The CDR3 runs 16 residues. Trimming took off 6 bases at V and 2 bases at J, with 20 bases between the two ends. Germline CDR1 reads SNHLY; CDR2 reads FYNNEI.

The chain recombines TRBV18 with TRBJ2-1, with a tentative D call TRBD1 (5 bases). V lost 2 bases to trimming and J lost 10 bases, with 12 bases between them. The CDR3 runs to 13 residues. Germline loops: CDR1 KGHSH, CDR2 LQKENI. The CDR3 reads CASSPFQGAEQFF. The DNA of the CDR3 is TGTGCCAGCTCACCATTCCAGGGTGCGGAGCAGTTCTTC.

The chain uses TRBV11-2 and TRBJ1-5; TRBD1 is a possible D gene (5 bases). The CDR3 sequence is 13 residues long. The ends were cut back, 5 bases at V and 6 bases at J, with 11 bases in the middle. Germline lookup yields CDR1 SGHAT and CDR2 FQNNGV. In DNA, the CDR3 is TGTGCCAGCAGCAGGGGAAAGGGTCAGCCCCAGCATTTT. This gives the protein CASSRGKGQPQHF.

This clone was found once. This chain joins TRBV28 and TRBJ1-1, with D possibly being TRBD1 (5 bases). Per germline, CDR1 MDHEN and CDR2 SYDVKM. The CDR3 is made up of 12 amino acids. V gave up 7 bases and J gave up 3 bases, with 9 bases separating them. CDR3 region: CASKDTYTEAFF. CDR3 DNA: TGTGCCAGCAAGGACACCTACACTGAAGCTTTCTTT.

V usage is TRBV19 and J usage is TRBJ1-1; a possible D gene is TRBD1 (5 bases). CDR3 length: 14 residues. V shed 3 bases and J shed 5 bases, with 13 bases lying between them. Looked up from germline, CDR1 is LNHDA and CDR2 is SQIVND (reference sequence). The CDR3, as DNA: TGTGCCAGTAGTATCGGTCTGGGGGGGACTGAAGCTTTCTTT. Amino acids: CASSIGLGGTEAFF.

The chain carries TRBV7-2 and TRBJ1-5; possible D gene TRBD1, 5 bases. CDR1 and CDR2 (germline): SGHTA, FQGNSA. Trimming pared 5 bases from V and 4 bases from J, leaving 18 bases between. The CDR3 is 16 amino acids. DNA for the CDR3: TGTGCCAGCAGCGCCGCGGGGGTTAAGGCGAATCAGCCCCAGCATTTT. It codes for CASSAAGVKANQPQHF.

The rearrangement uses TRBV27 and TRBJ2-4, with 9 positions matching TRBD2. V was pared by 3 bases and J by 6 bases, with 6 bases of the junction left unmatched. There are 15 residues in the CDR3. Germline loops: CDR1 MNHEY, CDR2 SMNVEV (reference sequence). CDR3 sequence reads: CASSFAGGRLNIQYF. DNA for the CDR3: TGTGCCAGCAGTTTTGCGGGGGGGCGACTAAACATTCAGTACTTC.

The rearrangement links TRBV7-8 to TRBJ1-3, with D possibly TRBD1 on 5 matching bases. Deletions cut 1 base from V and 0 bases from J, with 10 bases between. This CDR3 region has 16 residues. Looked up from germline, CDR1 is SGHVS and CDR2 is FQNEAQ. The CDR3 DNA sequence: TGTGCCAGCAGCTTAGTGGACACCATCTCTGGAAACACCATATATTTT. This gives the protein CASSLVDTISGNTIYF.

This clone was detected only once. The CDR3 sequence is CASSQVVQGGRSPLHF. For the CDR3, the DNA is TGCGCCAGCAGCCAAGTGGTACAGGGGGGACGTTCACCCCTCCACTTT. This chain uses TRBV4-1 with TRBJ1-6, with TRBD1 matching 8 bases. The CDR3 consists of 16 residues. J lost 9 bases, V lost 1 base, and 8 bases had no gene match. CDR1 is MGHRA and CDR2 is YSYEKL in the germline V gene.

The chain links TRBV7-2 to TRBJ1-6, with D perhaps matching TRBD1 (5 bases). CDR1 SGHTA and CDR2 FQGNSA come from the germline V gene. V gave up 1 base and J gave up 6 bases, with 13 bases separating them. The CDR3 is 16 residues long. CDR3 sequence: CASSLESQVLNSPLHF. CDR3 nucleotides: TGTGCCAGCAGCTTAGAGTCACAGGTCCTTAATTCACCCCTCCACTTT.

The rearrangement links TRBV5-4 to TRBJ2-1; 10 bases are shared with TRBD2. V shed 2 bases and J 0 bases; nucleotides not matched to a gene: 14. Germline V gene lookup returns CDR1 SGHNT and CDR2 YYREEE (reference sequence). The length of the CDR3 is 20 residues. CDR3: CASSFNLLAGVSHSYNEQFF. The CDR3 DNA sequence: TGTGCCAGCAGCTTCAACCTTCTAGCGGGGGTCTCCCACTCCTACAATGAGCAGTTCTTC.

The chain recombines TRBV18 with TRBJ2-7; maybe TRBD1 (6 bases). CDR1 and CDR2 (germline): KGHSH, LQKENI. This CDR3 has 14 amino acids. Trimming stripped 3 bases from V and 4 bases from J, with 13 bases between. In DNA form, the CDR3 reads TGTGCCAGCTCACCCGCGACAGGAAATTACGAGCAGTACTTC. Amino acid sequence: CASSPATGNYEQYF.

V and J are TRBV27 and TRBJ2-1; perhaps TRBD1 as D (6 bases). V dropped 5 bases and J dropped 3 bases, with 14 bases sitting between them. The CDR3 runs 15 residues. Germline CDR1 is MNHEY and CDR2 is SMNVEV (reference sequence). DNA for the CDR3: TGTGCCAGCAGTCCCACGACAGGTGTCTACAATGAGCAGTTCTTC. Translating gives CASSPTTGVYNEQFF.